These 21 T cell receptor beta chains originate from one sample sequenced in a study of blood T cell repertoires in COVID-19. This table comes from immunoSEQ multiplex PCR, and its TCRdb copy is limited to in-frame clones, with some not included. The data hold a few hundred thousand clones, with 75% to 90% observed a single time. The specimen was PBMCs or T cells enriched from blood (not recorded which). Every receptor here comes from a man younger than 35 who had recovered from COVID-19.

A single count supports this clone. The gene calls are TRBV9 and TRBJ1-2; 9 nucleotides line up with TRBD1. Per germline, CDR1 SGDLS and CDR2 YYNGEE. This CDR3 contains 14 residues. After removal of 2 bases from V and 4 bases from J, the junction contained 3 bases not matched to a gene. CDR3 amino acids: CASSVGQGSYGYTF. The CDR3 region has the DNA TGTGCCAGCAGCGTGGGACAGGGCAGCTATGGCTACACCTTC.

The chain employs TRBV5-1 and TRBJ2-7; TRBD2 aligns across 9 bases. The germline gives CDR1 SGHRS, CDR2 YFSETQ. This CDR3 spans 14 amino acids. Trimming cost V 1 base and J 6 bases; bases outside gene matches: 5. The CDR3 spells CASSLPSGTGEQYF. The CDR3 DNA sequence: TGCGCCAGCAGCTTGCCTAGCGGGACGGGCGAGCAGTACTTC.

CDR3 region: CASSLGHLNTEAFF. CDR3 DNA: TGTGCCAGCAGCTTAGGACATTTGAACACTGAAGCTTTCTTT. This sequence joins TRBV11-2 and TRBJ1-1; no clear D gene. Germline CDR1 reads SGHAT; CDR2 reads FQNNGV. The CDR3 extends over 14 amino acids. The germline V and J ends were trimmed by 1 base and 0 bases, with 6 bases remaining between them.

This sequence joins TRBV20-1 and TRBJ2-3, with D uncertain. Germline loops: CDR1 DFQATT, CDR2 SNEGSKA (reference sequence). V lost 3 bases to trimming and J lost 2 bases, with 9 bases between them. The CDR3 length is 13 residues. For the CDR3, the DNA is TGCAGTGCTAGTCAGACTTCCACAGATACGCAGTATTTT. It is translated as CSASQTSTDTQYF.

V is TRBV5-8 and J is TRBJ1-1; 8 bases are shared with TRBD1. V gave up 2 bases and J gave up 4 bases; unmatched junction bases: 7. This CDR3 is built from 15 residues. Germline CDR1 and CDR2: SGHTS and YDEGEE. The CDR3 coding sequence is TGTGCCAGCAGCTTAACCCGGACAGGGCCCACTGAAGCTTTCTTT. Protein: CASSLTRTGPTEAFF.

The V call is TRBV7-2, the J call TRBJ1-5; perhaps TRBD1 as D (5 bases). This CDR3 spans 18 amino acids. The V gene lost 1 base and the J gene lost 0 bases, with 16 bases spanning the gap. CDR1 and CDR2 from the germline V gene are SGHTA and FQGNSA. CDR3: CASSLGERGGYSNQPQHF. DNA for the CDR3: TGTGCCAGCAGCTTAGGGGAAAGGGGAGGGTATAGCAATCAGCCCCAGCATTTT.

V usage is TRBV5-1 and J usage is TRBJ1-1; no clear D gene. CDR3 length: 14 residues. V shed 0 bases and J shed 7 bases, with 13 bases lying between them. Germline CDR1 and CDR2: SGHRS and YFSETQ. Here the CDR3 DNA reads TGCGCCAGCAGCTTGGGTAGTGTGGGCGATGAAGCTTTCTTT. The encoded protein is CASSLGSVGDEAFF.

CDR3 in amino acids: CASSLAYTGELFF. CDR3 in DNA: TGTGCCAGCAGCTTAGCCTACACCGGGGAGCTGTTTTTT. The rearrangement links TRBV7-9 to TRBJ2-2; D remains ambiguous. CDR3 length: 13 amino acids. The germline gives CDR1 SEHNR, CDR2 FQNEAQ (reference sequence). The V end lost 0 bases, the J end lost 3 bases, and 2 bases lay between the germline ends.

The DNA for the CDR3 is TGTGCCAGCAGTTACTCCGATGAGGGGGACGAGCAGTACTTC. Amino acid sequence: CASSYSDEGDEQYF. This sequence joins TRBV6-5 and TRBJ2-7, with D perhaps matching TRBD1 (6 bases). V gave up 0 bases and J gave up 5 bases, with 11 bases separating them. From germline, CDR1 is MNHEY and CDR2 SVGAGI. This CDR3 has 14 residues.

The chain recombines TRBV6-5 with TRBJ2-5, with a weak D call TRBD2 (6 bases). Germline V gives CDR1 MNHEY, CDR2 SVGAGI. This CDR3 is 13 amino acids long. V was clipped by 4 bases and J by 7 bases, with 13 bases between them. CDR3 sequence reads: CASSSGLGGTQYF. CDR3 coding DNA: TGTGCCAGCAGTTCTGGACTGGGAGGGACCCAGTACTTC.

This clone occurred a few times. This chain uses TRBV11-1 with TRBJ2-1, with unresolved D. This CDR3 is 14 amino acids long. V was cut by 6 bases and J by 8 bases, with 17 bases left in between. Germline V lookup: CDR1 SGHAT, CDR2 FQDESV (reference sequence). The CDR3 spells CASRHNRVGDEQFF. The CDR3 bases are TGTGCCAGCAGACATAATCGAGTAGGAGATGAGCAGTTCTTC.

The CDR3: CASSLSGGPHEQFF. The CDR3 bases are TGTGCCAGCAGCTTGTCGGGAGGGCCACATGAGCAGTTCTTC. The chain has TRBV5-4 and TRBJ2-1, with 8 bases matching TRBD2. V shed 1 base, J shed 8 bases, and the junction held 5 bases outside the gene matches. CDR1 and CDR2 (germline): SGHNT, YYREEE (reference sequence). The CDR3 loop spans 14 amino acids.

V is TRBV23-1 and J is TRBJ2-7; TRBD1 matches 12 bases. TRBV23-1 is an open reading frame, and its role is uncertain. This CDR3 is built from 16 residues. V gave up 7 bases and J gave up 0 bases; unmatched junction bases: 7. CDR3 sequence: CASTRDRGLFSYEQYF. In DNA form, the CDR3 reads TGCGCCAGCACTCGGGACAGGGGGCTCTTCTCCTACGAGCAGTACTTC.

The V and J genes are TRBV7-9 and TRBJ2-3; TRBD2 aligns across 8 bases. CDR3 length equals 16 residues. Germline loops: CDR1 SEHNR, CDR2 FQNEAQ (reference sequence). J lost 1 base, V lost 4 bases, and 7 bases had no gene match. CDR3 sequence: CASSSREGLRTDTQYF. In DNA, the CDR3 is TGTGCCAGCAGCTCCCGGGAGGGGCTACGCACAGATACGCAGTATTTT.

The chain couples TRBV2 to TRBJ1-6, with 8 bases identical to TRBD1. V was pared by 8 bases and J by 11 bases, with 8 bases of the junction left unmatched. The germline V gene encodes CDR1 SNHLY and CDR2 FYNNEI. The CDR3 covers 13 residues. This chain's CDR3 is CASGGQTGAPLHF. The CDR3, as DNA: TGTGCCAGCGGTGGACAGACAGGGGCACCCCTCCACTTT.

The genes are TRBV25-1 and TRBJ2-1, with D maybe TRBD2 (6 bases). Trimming shortened V by 2 bases and J by 6 bases, and 17 bases separated the two germline ends. The germline V gene encodes CDR1 MGHDK and CDR2 SYGVNS. This CDR3 is 16 amino acids long. The CDR3 coding sequence is TGTGCCAGCAGTGAAAAGGGTGGGGGACTTCGCAATGAGCAGTTCTTC. Translating it yields CASSEKGGGLRNEQFF.

The chain is built from TRBV19 and TRBJ2-5, with 14 nucleotides matching TRBD2. Per germline, CDR1 LNHDA and CDR2 SQIVND (reference sequence). Trimming cost V 5 bases and J 4 bases; bases outside gene matches: 6. The CDR3 sequence is 16 residues long. The DNA of the CDR3 is TGTGCCAGTAGTGTGGGACTAGCGGGAGCTAGAGAGACCCAGTACTTC. Its translation is CASSVGLAGARETQYF.

The chain employs TRBV7-2 and TRBJ2-3, with TRBD1 as a possible D gene (6 bases). There are 13 residues in the CDR3. V lost 1 base to trimming and J lost 7 bases, with 9 bases between them. Germline V CDR1 and CDR2: SGHTA, FQGNSA. CDR3 in amino acids: CASSLGGRYTQYF. Here the CDR3 DNA reads TGTGCCAGCAGCTTAGGGGGGCGGTATACGCAGTATTTT. The full variable domain, in which reference TRBV7-2 and TRBJ2-3 provide the parts outside the CDR3, is GAGVSQSPSNKVTEKGKDVELRCDPISGHTALYWYRQSLGQGLEFLIYFQGNSAPDKSGLPSDRFSAERTGGSVSTLTIQRTQQEDSAVYLCASSLGGRYTQYFGPGTRLTVL.

The rearrangement uses TRBV11-2 and TRBJ2-5, with D tentatively TRBD1 (6 bases). Trimming stripped 4 bases from V and 2 bases from J, with 8 bases between. The germline CDR1 and CDR2 sequences are SGHAT and FQNNGV. The CDR3 covers 13 residues. CDR3 nucleotide sequence: TGTGCCAGCAGCTCGACAGGACAAGAGACCCAGTACTTC. This codes for CASSSTGQETQYF.

The CDR3 region has the DNA TGTGCCAGCAGTCCGTCACGGGGGACCCAGTACTTC. This sequence encodes CASSPSRGTQYF. This chain connects TRBV12-3 or TRBV12-4 to TRBJ2-5; D may be TRBD2 (5 bases). V was clipped by 5 bases and J by 7 bases, with 11 bases between them. CDR3 length: 12 residues.

The V gene is TRBV18, the J gene TRBJ1-6; D uncertain. Germline V gene lookup returns CDR1 KGHSH and CDR2 LQKENI. The CDR3 is 17 residues long. Trimming stripped 6 bases from V and 0 bases from J, with 15 bases between. CDR3 sequence reads: CASSPRGASSYNSPLHF. The DNA for the CDR3 is TGTGCCAGCTCCCCCCGTGGAGCAAGCTCCTATAATTCACCCCTCCACTTT.